This T cell receptor (beta chain) was recorded in a study of T cell repertoires in cytomegalovirus infection. Study background: Matching HLA type, along with CMV infection, was indicated by public TCR beta signatures. Study-wide results and caveats: Dominating the ex vivo response were HLA-C-restricted CMV-specific TCR beta clonotypes.

The V and J ends lost 1 base and 5 bases respectively, with 12 bases between them. The CDR3 is 14 residues long. Germline V gene sequence: CDR1 SGHTA, CDR2 FQGNSA. This clonotype came up a few times. The antigen is not known. TCRdb reprocessed the reads via MiXCR and lists one record per CDR3 protein. The sample holds fewer than 550,000 distinct CDR3 sequences, approximately 26% seen once. The V call is TRBV7-2, the J call TRBJ2-7; D unclear. The sequenced material came from PBMCs. The sequence came from a human donor in good health (CMV status not recorded). Some clones in this sample may be carry-over from other donors' samples. The CDR3 spells CASSLGLGSNEQYV. The CDR3 nucleotides read TGTGCCAGCAGCTTAGGTCTCGGGTCCAACGAGCAGTACGTC.